Below, 32 T cell receptor beta chains from the same sample are listed, as sequenced in a study of cytomegalovirus exposure and HLA in healthy donors. Only in-frame clones appear in the TCRdb table, and some are missing; sequencing was by immunoSEQ multiplex PCR. This sample has about 110,000 clones, with approximately 94% found just once. The specimen was PBMCs. Source of these receptors: a woman aged 18-29 years in good health and CMV-seronegative.

V is TRBV19 and J is TRBJ1-5, with 8 bases identical to TRBD1. The germline gives CDR1 LNHDA, CDR2 SQIVND (reference sequence). The CDR3 consists of 13 residues. V was pared by 8 bases and J by 6 bases, with 6 bases of the junction left unmatched. CDR3 region: CASEQGGGQPQHF. The CDR3 DNA follows: TGTGCCAGTGAACAGGGGGGGGGTCAGCCCCAGCATTTT. Full variable domain (rest looked up from reference TRBV19 and TRBJ1-5): DGGITQSPKYLFRKEGQNVTLSCEQNLNHDAMYWYRQDPGQGLRLIYYSQIVNDFQKGDIAEGYSVSREKKESFPLTVTSAQKNPTAFYLCASEQGGGQPQHFGDGTRLSIL.

The chain couples TRBV5-1 to TRBJ2-4; TRBD1 agrees at 7 bases. Germline trimming cut 0 bases from V and 2 bases from J; bases unmatched to any gene: 8. Germline CDR1 reads SGHRS; CDR2 reads YFSETQ. The CDR3 sequence is 17 residues long. CDR3 loop: CASSLETGPYTKNIQYF. DNA for the CDR3: TGCGCCAGCAGCTTGGAGACAGGGCCATACACCAAAAACATTCAGTACTTC.

The chain joins TRBV5-1 to TRBJ2-5, with TRBD1 matching 9 bases. Germline-derived CDR1 and CDR2 are SGHRS and YFSETQ. Trimming took 0 bases from V and 4 from J; bases not matched to a gene: 1. The CDR3 is made up of 14 amino acids. The CDR3 reads CASSLGQGGETQYF. The CDR3 DNA is TGCGCCAGCAGCTTGGGACAGGGGGGAGAGACCCAGTACTTC.

This chain joins TRBV29-1 and TRBJ1-1, with TRBD1 as a possible D gene (5 bases). Germline assignment: CDR1 SQVTM and CDR2 ANQGSEA. With 3 bases removed from V and 5 bases from J, the gap between germline ends came to 10 bases. CDR3 length: 12 amino acids. The CDR3, as DNA: TGCAGCGTTGATCCCCAGGGAACTGAAGCTTTCTTT. Protein product: CSVDPQGTEAFF.

The V gene is TRBV6-5, the J gene TRBJ1-2; D is undetermined. This CDR3 contains 11 residues. Trimming left V 6 bases short and J 3 bases short, with 5 bases between. In germline, CDR1 is MNHEY, CDR2 SVGAGI. The CDR3 DNA follows: TGTGCCAGCAGCGCGGACTATGGCTACACCTTC. Translating gives CASSADYGYTF.

With regard to this clone: The same CDR3 also results from other DNA sequences found in this sample. The V gene is TRBV18, the J gene TRBJ2-5, with unresolved D. The CDR3 sequence is 13 residues long. V dropped 0 bases and J dropped 1 base, with 3 bases sitting between them. Germline V CDR1 and CDR2: KGHSH, LQKENI. Here the CDR3 DNA reads TGTGCCAGCTCACCACCTAGCCAAGAGACCCAGTACTTC. The encoded protein is CASSPPSQETQYF.

This clone was detected once. The V and J genes are TRBV4-1 and TRBJ2-3; a weak D match, TRBD2 (6 bases). The germline V gene has CDR1 MGHRA and CDR2 YSYEKL. The CDR3 has 14 amino acids. V lost 1 base, J lost 5 bases, and 10 bases lay in between. The CDR3: CASSQVGGVDTQYF. In nucleotides, the CDR3 is TGCGCCAGCAGCCAAGTGGGCGGGGTAGATACGCAGTATTTT.

The rearrangement joins TRBV15 to TRBJ1-5; 9 bases line up with TRBD1. Germline lookup yields CDR1 LNHNV and CDR2 YYDKDF (reference sequence). The ends lost 4 bases at V and 10 bases at J; junction bases unmatched: 8. The CDR3 is 14 residues long. CDR3 DNA: TGTGCCACCAGCATTGACAGGGGGGGTCAACCCCAGCATTTT. Its protein product is CATSIDRGGQPQHF.

This clone was seen just once. The chain couples TRBV5-6 to TRBJ1-1; 8 bases align to TRBD1. Per germline, CDR1 SGHDT and CDR2 YYEEEE. This CDR3 has 14 residues. J lost 5 bases, V lost 0 bases, and 3 bases had no gene match. The CDR3 protein is CASSLGTGRTEAFF. The CDR3 bases are TGTGCCAGCAGCTTGGGGACAGGGAGGACTGAAGCTTTCTTT.

The chain couples TRBV5-5 to TRBJ1-3, with D possibly TRBD1 on 6 matching bases. The V gene lost 4 bases and the J gene lost 0 bases, with 14 bases spanning the gap. This CDR3 has 16 residues. From germline, CDR1 is SGHKS and CDR2 YYEKEE (reference sequence). The CDR3 loop reads CASSDYRVRSGNTIYF. CDR3 nucleotide sequence: TGTGCCAGCAGCGACTACAGGGTCCGCTCTGGAAACACCATATATTTT.

This clone has a single count. The rearrangement uses TRBV4-3 and TRBJ2-1, with D perhaps TRBD1 (6 bases). This CDR3 has 15 residues. CDR1 is LGHNA, CDR2 YSLEER, per germline. V was pared by 0 bases and J by 10 bases, with 16 bases between. The CDR3 region has the DNA TGCGCCAGCAGCCAAGATGCCCAGGGGATCAGCGAGCAGTTCTTC. This translates into CASSQDAQGISEQFF.

The J gene is TRBJ1-1, the V gene TRBV5-1, with unresolved D. The V gene lost 0 bases and the J gene lost 4 bases, with 22 bases spanning the gap. The CDR3 runs 18 residues. Germline values: CDR1 SGHRS, CDR2 YFSETQ. CDR3 nucleotide sequence: TGCGCCAGCAGCTTGGAACCCCCGCTCGCGACACGCAGCACTGAAGCTTTCTTT. Amino acid sequence: CASSLEPPLATRSTEAFF.

The chain combines TRBV28 with TRBJ1-5; D call uncertain. Germline CDR1 is MDHEN and CDR2 is SYDVKM. The CDR3 has 12 amino acids. V lost 2 bases to trimming and J lost 6 bases, with 5 bases between them. CDR3 sequence reads: CASSLEGQPQHF. The CDR3 nucleotides are TGTGCCAGCAGTTTAGAGGGTCAGCCCCAGCATTTT.

The chain combines TRBV29-1 with TRBJ2-7, with 8 bases fitting TRBD1. The V gene end was trimmed by 6 bases and the J gene end by 4 bases; junction bases not matched to a gene: 8. The CDR3 totals 13 residues. Germline V gene data show CDR1 as SQVTM and CDR2 as ANQGSEA. CDR3: CSVLDRDPYEQYF. In DNA, the CDR3 is TGCAGCGTCCTGGACAGGGACCCTTACGAGCAGTACTTC.

The chain combines TRBV6-1 with TRBJ1-6; 7 bases fit TRBD1. J lost 7 bases, V lost 3 bases, and 6 bases had no gene match. In germline, CDR1 is MNHNS, CDR2 SASEGT. There are 15 residues in the CDR3. The CDR3 here is CASSEGTVKNSPLHF. CDR3 DNA: TGTGCCAGCAGTGAGGGGACAGTTAAAAATTCACCCCTCCACTTT.

The chain carries TRBV6-1 and TRBJ2-7; 7 nucleotides match TRBD2. The junction had 7 bases not matched to a gene; V was cut back by 0 bases and J by 5 bases. This CDR3 has 15 amino acids. Germline assignment: CDR1 MNHNS and CDR2 SASEGT. CDR3 residues: CASSEASSGGDEQYF. CDR3 coding DNA: TGTGCCAGCAGTGAAGCGTCTAGCGGAGGGGACGAGCAGTACTTC.

V is TRBV4-1 and J is TRBJ2-5; TRBD2 agrees at 12 bases. Germline lookup yields CDR1 MGHRA and CDR2 YSYEKL. The trim removed 0 bases at V and 4 bases at J, leaving 6 bases unmatched. The CDR3 totals 17 residues. The CDR3 region is CASSQEASGGALETQYF. CDR3 nucleotides: TGCGCCAGCAGCCAAGAGGCTAGCGGGGGGGCCCTAGAGACCCAGTACTTC.

This chain links TRBV28 with TRBJ2-1; D perhaps matches TRBD1 (5 bases). CDR1 and CDR2 from the germline V gene are MDHEN and SYDVKM. The length of the CDR3 is 16 residues. The V and J ends lost 6 bases and 2 bases respectively, with 17 bases between them. The CDR3 protein is CASSPRAGSAYNEQFF. The CDR3 DNA reads as TGTGCCAGCAGCCCCCGGGCAGGGTCAGCCTACAATGAGCAGTTCTTC. The full variable domain, its missing parts supplied by reference TRBV28 and TRBJ2-1, is DVKVTQSSRYLVKRTGEKVFLECVQDMDHENMFWYRQDPGLGLRLIYFSYDVKMKEKGDIPEGYSVSREKKERFSLILESASTNQTSMYLCASSPRAGSAYNEQFFGPGTRLTVL.

This chain links TRBV7-8 with TRBJ1-2; 8 bases fit TRBD1. Germline lookup yields CDR1 SGHVS and CDR2 FQNEAQ. The CDR3 has 17 residues. With V trimmed by 1 base and J by 0 bases, 7 bases remained unmatched. CDR3 sequence (DNA): TGTGCCAGCAGCTTAGGCCGACAGGGGCCTTCTAACTATGGCTACACCTTC. This sequence encodes CASSLGRQGPSNYGYTF.

The chain recombines TRBV7-2 with TRBJ2-3; the match to TRBD2 covers 10 bases. The germline CDR1 and CDR2 sequences are SGHTA and FQGNSA. V lost 2 bases to trimming and J lost 0 bases; unmatched junction nucleotides: 8. The CDR3 extends over 18 amino acids. The CDR3 protein is CASSLSASGGFSTDTQYF. The DNA of the CDR3 is TGTGCCAGCAGCTTATCCGCTAGCGGGGGTTTTAGCACAGATACGCAGTATTTT.

The chain combines TRBV5-1 with TRBJ2-3, with TRBD2 matching 9 bases. Germline V lookup: CDR1 SGHRS, CDR2 YFSETQ. The CDR3 is 15 residues long. The V and J ends lost 0 bases and 5 bases, in that order; junction bases with no gene match: 4. For the CDR3, the DNA is TGCGCCAGCAGCTTGGCCAGCGGGGGGATAGATACGCAGTATTTT. Translated, it gives CASSLASGGIDTQYF.

This chain connects TRBV28 to TRBJ2-7, with 8 bases fitting TRBD2. Germline CDR1 is MDHEN and CDR2 is SYDVKM. This CDR3 has 13 residues. V lost 6 bases and J lost 5; bases outside the gene matches: 6. Written as DNA, the CDR3 is TGTGCCAGCAGCCGGGGGGGCTTAGACGAGCAGTACTTC. It encodes CASSRGGLDEQYF.

J is TRBJ1-1 and V is TRBV10-3; D is undetermined. This CDR3 has 13 residues. The V gene's germline CDR1 is ENHRY and CDR2 SYGVKD. The V gene lost 2 bases and the J gene lost 3 bases, with 7 bases spanning the gap. CDR3: CAISEGGYTEAFF. CDR3 nucleotides: TGTGCCATCAGTGAGGGAGGGTACACTGAAGCTTTCTTT.

With regard to this clone: The sample contains more than one DNA sequence encoding this CDR3. The V call is TRBV6-5, the J call TRBJ2-1, with D perhaps TRBD1 (6 bases). Trimming stripped 0 bases from V and 4 bases from J, with 13 bases between. This CDR3 spans 16 amino acids. CDR1 is MNHEY, CDR2 SVGAGI, per germline. CDR3 bases: TGTGCCAGCAGTTACTCGACAGGCTTCTTATACAATGAGCAGTTCTTC. It translates to CASSYSTGFLYNEQFF.

The chain combines TRBV7-8 with TRBJ2-1, with D tentatively TRBD1 (5 bases). The germline V gene has CDR1 SGHVS and CDR2 FQNEAQ. The CDR3 contains 17 residues. Trimming left V 0 bases short and J 4 bases short, with 16 bases between. The CDR3 here is CASSLAQGQGRYNEQFF. The CDR3 nucleotides are TGTGCCAGCAGCTTAGCGCAAGGACAAGGGCGGTACAATGAGCAGTTCTTC.

The genes are TRBV6-6 and TRBJ1-6; 11 bases are shared with TRBD1. J lost 14 bases, V lost 6 bases, and 12 bases had no gene match. CDR1 and CDR2 (germline): MNHNY, SVGAGI (reference sequence). This CDR3 spans 15 amino acids. DNA for the CDR3: TGTGCCAGCAGGCACTCCGGGACAGGGGGATTCACCCTCCACTTT. It specifies CASRHSGTGGFTLHF.

The rearrangement links TRBV6-5 to TRBJ1-6; 8 bases are a match to TRBD1. The CDR3 is 15 residues long. V dropped 6 bases and J dropped 7; count of bases not matched to a gene: 8. Germline V gene data show CDR1 as MNHEY and CDR2 as SVGAGI. The CDR3 is CASRNPGGGNSPLHF. The CDR3 DNA reads as TGTGCCAGCAGGAATCCAGGGGGCGGGAATTCACCCCTCCACTTT.

The chain couples TRBV13 to TRBJ2-7; tentative D call: TRBD2 (5 bases). Germline lookup yields CDR1 PRHDT and CDR2 FYEKMQ (reference sequence). Trimming removed 5 bases at V and 6 bases at J, with 11 bases between. CDR3 length: 12 residues. CDR3 sequence (DNA): TGTGCCAGCAGCCTTAGAGGAGGCGAGCAGTACTTC. Protein sequence: CASSLRGGEQYF.

V gene TRBV5-4 combines with J gene TRBJ1-2, with D tentatively TRBD1 (5 bases). Trimming removed 5 bases at V and 1 base at J, with 15 bases between. The CDR3 sequence is 15 residues long. Germline V gene sequence: CDR1 SGHNT, CDR2 YYREEE (reference sequence). The CDR3 coding sequence is TGTGCCAGCAGTTCGGGTAGGGGCATTAACTATGGCTACACCTTC. It encodes CASSSGRGINYGYTF.

The table lists this clone with a count of one. The rearrangement links TRBV4-1 to TRBJ2-3; 12 bases match TRBD2. The CDR3 has 16 amino acids. V lost 1 base, J lost 7 bases, and 6 bases stayed unmatched. Germline values: CDR1 MGHRA, CDR2 YSYEKL. For the CDR3, the DNA is TGCGCCAGCAGCCAAGGCCGGACTAGCGGGGATAATACGCAGTATTTT. Protein product: CASSQGRTSGDNTQYF.

The rearrangement links TRBV4-3 to TRBJ1-3; D remains unclear. This CDR3 has 16 amino acids. Germline V gene sequence: CDR1 LGHNA, CDR2 YSLEER. V dropped 0 bases and J dropped 2 bases, with 11 bases sitting between them. The CDR3 reads CASSQDLPTTGNTIYF. The CDR3 DNA sequence: TGCGCCAGCAGCCAAGATTTGCCCACTACTGGAAACACCATATATTTT.

The gene calls are TRBV7-2 and TRBJ2-5; the match to TRBD2 covers 13 bases. Germline lookup yields CDR1 SGHTA and CDR2 FQGNSA. The length of the CDR3 is 18 residues. With 2 bases clipped from V and 1 base from J, the junction kept 7 bases outside the gene matches. CDR3 amino acids: CASSLSPRTSGGQETQYF. The CDR3 nucleotides read TGTGCCAGCAGCTTAAGCCCGAGGACTAGCGGGGGCCAAGAGACCCAGTACTTC.